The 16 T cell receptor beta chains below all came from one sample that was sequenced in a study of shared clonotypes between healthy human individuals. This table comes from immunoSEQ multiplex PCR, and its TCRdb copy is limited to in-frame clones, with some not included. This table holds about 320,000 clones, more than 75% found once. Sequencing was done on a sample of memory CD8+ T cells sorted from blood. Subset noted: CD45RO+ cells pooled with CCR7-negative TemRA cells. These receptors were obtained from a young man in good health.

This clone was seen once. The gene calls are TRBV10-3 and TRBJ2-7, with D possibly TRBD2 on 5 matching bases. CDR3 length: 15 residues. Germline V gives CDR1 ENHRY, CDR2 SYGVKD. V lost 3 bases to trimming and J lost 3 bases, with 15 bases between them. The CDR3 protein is CAISEEGRAGYEQYF. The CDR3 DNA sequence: TGTGCCATCAGTGAAGAGGGCAGAGCTGGCTACGAGCAGTACTTC.

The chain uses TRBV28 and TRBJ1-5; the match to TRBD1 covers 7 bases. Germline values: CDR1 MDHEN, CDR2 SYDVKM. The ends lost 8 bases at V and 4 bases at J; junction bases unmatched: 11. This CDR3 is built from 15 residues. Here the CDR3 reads CASGRTGEINQPQHF. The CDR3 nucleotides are TGTGCCAGCGGCAGGACAGGTGAGATTAATCAGCCCCAGCATTTT.

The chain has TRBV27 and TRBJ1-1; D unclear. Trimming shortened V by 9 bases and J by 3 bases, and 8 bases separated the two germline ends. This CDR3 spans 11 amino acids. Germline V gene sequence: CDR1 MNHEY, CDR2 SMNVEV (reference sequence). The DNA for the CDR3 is TGTGCCAGTGGCGGAGACACTGAAGCTTTCTTT. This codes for CASGGDTEAFF.

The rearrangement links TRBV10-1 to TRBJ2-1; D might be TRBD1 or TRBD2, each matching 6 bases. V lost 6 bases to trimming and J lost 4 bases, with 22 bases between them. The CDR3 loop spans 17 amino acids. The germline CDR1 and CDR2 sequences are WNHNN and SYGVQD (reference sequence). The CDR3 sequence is CASRGGTRGLSYNEQFF. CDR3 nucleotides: TGCGCCAGCAGGGGAGGAACCAGGGGCCTTTCATACAATGAGCAGTTCTTC.

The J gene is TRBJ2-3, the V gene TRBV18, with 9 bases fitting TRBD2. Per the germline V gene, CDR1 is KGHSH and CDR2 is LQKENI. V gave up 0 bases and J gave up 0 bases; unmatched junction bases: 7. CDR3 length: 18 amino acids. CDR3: CASSPPKGSGSSTDTQYF. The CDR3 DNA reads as TGTGCCAGCTCACCACCAAAGGGTAGCGGGAGTAGCACAGATACGCAGTATTTT.

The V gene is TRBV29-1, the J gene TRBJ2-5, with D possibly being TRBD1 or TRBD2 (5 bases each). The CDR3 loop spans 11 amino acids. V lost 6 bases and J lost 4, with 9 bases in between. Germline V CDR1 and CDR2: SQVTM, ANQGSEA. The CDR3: CSVPRGETQYF. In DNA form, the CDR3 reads TGCAGCGTCCCGAGGGGAGAGACCCAGTACTTC.

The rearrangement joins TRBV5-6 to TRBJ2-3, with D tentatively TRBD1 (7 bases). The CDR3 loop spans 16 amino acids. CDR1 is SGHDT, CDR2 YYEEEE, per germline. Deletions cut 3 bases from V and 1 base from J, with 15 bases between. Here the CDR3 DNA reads TGTGCCAGCAGCTCGTTAGGAGGGGGCGGCACAGATACGCAGTATTTT. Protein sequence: CASSSLGGGGTDTQYF.

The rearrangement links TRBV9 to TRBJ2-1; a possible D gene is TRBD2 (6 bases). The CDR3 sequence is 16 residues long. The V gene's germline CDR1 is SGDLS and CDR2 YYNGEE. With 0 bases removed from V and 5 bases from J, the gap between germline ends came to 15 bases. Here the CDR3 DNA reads TGTGCCAGCAGCGTAGAAACGGGCGCGGGAAACAATGAGCAGTTCTTC. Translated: CASSVETGAGNNEQFF.

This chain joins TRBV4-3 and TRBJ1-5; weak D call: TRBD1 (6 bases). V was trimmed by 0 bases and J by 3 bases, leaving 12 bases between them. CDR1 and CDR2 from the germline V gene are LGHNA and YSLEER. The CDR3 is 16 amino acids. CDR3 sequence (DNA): TGCGCCAGCAGCCAAGAAAGAAGGACAGACAATCAGCCCCAGCATTTT. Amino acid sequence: CASSQERRTDNQPQHF.

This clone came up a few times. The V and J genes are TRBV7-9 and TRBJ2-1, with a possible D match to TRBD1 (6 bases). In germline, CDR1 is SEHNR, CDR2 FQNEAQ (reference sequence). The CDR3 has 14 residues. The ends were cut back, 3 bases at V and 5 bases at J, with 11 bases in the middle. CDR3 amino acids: CASSLGHSNNEQFF. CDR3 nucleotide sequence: TGTGCCAGCAGCTTGGGACATTCGAACAATGAGCAGTTCTTC.

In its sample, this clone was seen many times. The CDR3 reads CASSTGTSYEQYF. The CDR3 bases are TGTGCCAGTAGTACAGGAACTTCCTACGAGCAGTACTTC. The V and J genes are TRBV19 and TRBJ2-7, with D unclear. The CDR3 has 13 amino acids. The germline CDR1 and CDR2 sequences are LNHDA and SQIVND (reference sequence). Trimming shortened V by 4 bases and J by 1 base, and 8 bases separated the two germline ends.

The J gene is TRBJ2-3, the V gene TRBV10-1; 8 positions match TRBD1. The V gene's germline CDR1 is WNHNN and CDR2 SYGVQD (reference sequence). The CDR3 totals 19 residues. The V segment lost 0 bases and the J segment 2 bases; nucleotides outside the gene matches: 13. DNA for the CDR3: TGCGCCAGCAGTGAGTCGAATTCCGAGACAGGGGCTTTCACAGATACGCAGTATTTT. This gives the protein CASSESNSETGAFTDTQYF.

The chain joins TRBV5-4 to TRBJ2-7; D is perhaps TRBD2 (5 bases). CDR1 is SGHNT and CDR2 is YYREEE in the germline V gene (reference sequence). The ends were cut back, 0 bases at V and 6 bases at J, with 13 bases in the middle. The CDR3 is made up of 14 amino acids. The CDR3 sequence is CASSLGLASIEQYF. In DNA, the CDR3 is TGTGCCAGCAGCTTGGGCCTAGCAAGTATCGAGCAGTACTTC. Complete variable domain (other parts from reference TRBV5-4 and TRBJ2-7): ETGVTQSPTHLIKTRGQQVTLRCSSQSGHNTVSWYQQALGQGPQFIFQYYREEENGRGNFPPRFSGLQFPNYSSELNVNALELDDSALYLCASSLGLASIEQYFGPGTRLTVT.

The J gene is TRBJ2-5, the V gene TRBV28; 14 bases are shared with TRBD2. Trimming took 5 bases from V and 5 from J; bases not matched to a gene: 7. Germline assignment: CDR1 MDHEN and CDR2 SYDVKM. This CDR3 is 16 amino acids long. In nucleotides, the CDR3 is TGTGCCAGCAGTACAGGACTAGCGGGGGGTTGGGAGACCCAGTACTTC. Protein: CASSTGLAGGWETQYF.

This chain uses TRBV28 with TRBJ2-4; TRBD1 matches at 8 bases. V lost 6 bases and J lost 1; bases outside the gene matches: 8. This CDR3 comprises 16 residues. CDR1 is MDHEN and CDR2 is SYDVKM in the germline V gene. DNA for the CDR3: TGTGCCAGCAGGGGCAGGACAGGGAAGGCCAAAAACATTCAGTACTTC. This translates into CASRGRTGKAKNIQYF.

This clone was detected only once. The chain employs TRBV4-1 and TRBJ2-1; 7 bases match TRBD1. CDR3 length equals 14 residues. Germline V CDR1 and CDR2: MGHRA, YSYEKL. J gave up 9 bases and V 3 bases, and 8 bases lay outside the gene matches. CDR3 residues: CASSHPTGKFEQFF. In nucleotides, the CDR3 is TGCGCCAGCAGCCATCCGACAGGGAAGTTTGAGCAGTTCTTC.